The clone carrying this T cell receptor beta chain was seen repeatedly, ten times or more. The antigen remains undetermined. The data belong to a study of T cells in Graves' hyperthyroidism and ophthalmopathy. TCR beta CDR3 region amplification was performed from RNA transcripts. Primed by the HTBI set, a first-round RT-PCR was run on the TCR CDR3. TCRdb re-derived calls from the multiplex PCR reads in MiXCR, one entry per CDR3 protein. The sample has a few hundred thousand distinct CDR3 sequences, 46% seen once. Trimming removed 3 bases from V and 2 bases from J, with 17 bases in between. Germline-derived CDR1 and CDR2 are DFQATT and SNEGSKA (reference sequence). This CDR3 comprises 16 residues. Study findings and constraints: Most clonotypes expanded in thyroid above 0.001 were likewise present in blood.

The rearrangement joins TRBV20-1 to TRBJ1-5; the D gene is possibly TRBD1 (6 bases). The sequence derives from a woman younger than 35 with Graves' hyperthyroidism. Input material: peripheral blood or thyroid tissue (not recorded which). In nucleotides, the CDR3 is TGCAGTGCTAGCCCTGGGTCCGGGGGCGGCAATCAGCCCCAGCATTTT. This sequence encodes CSASPGSGGGNQPQHF.